The 27 T cell receptor beta chains listed next were all sequenced from one sample in a study of TIL therapy for anti-PD-1-resistant metastatic lung cancer. This sample's time point: pre-treatment sample, taken before nivolumab and TIL therapy. Sequencing used immunoSEQ v3. Profiling relied on immunoSEQ multiplex PCR, and the TCRdb table lists in-frame clones only, not all of them. The sample has 50,000 to 70,000 clones; 75% to 85% are singletons. The sample in question was blood, obtained at baseline. The receptors were sampled from a person between 25 and 79 years old with non-small cell lung cancer.

This clone was found many times. This sequence joins TRBV7-3 and TRBJ2-1; 9 bases are a match to TRBD2. The V gene's germline CDR1 is SGHTA and CDR2 FQGTGA. The CDR3 runs 16 residues. Unmatched junction bases numbered 9, after V lost 5 bases and J lost 4 bases. CDR3 nucleotides: TGTGCCAGCAGCCCCGCTGGCGGGGGGGCTTACAATGAGCAGTTCTTC. Its translation is CASSPAGGGAYNEQFF.

This sequence joins TRBV5-5 and TRBJ2-7; the match to TRBD1 covers 8 bases. The germline V gene encodes CDR1 SGHKS and CDR2 YYEKEE (reference sequence). CDR3 size: 15 residues. V was clipped by 1 base and J by 6 bases; unmatched bases: 9. The chain's CDR3 is CASSLSTGGISEQYF. The CDR3 nucleotides are TGTGCCAGCAGCTTGAGTACAGGGGGGATCTCCGAGCAGTACTTC. Drawing the rest from reference TRBV5-5 and TRBJ2-7, the complete variable domain is DAGVTQSPTHLIKTRGQQVTLRCSPISGHKSVSWYQQVLGQGPQFIFQYYEKEERGRGNFPDRFSARQFPNYSSELNVNALLLGDSALYLCASSLSTGGISEQYFGPGTRLTVT.

Notes on this clone: Relative to the germline gene, one junction end is altered; a read error may explain this. This chain connects TRBV7-7 to TRBJ2-3, with TRBD2 matching 13 bases. The CDR3 is 15 residues long. Germline CDR1 is SSHAT and CDR2 is FNYEAQ (reference sequence). The CDR3: CASSSGLAGTDTQYF. The CDR3 nucleotides are TGTGCTAGCAGCTCGGGACTAGCGGGGACAGATACGCAGTATTTT.

This clone was seen a few times. The chain joins TRBV7-7 to TRBJ2-2, with D perhaps TRBD1 (6 bases). Germline V lookup: CDR1 SSHAT, CDR2 FNYEAQ (reference sequence). The length of the CDR3 is 16 residues. V was trimmed by 5 bases and J by 2 bases, leaving 15 bases between them. The CDR3 sequence is CASSPRTEINTGELFF. The CDR3 region has the DNA TGTGCCAGCAGCCCCAGGACAGAGATTAACACCGGGGAGCTGTTTTTT.

This clone was recorded a few times. V and J are TRBV28 and TRBJ1-4; D call uncertain. This CDR3 spans 16 amino acids. Per germline, CDR1 MDHEN and CDR2 SYDVKM. Between the trimmed V and J ends, which lost 2 bases and 3 bases, there was a span of 13 bases. As DNA, the CDR3 is TGTGCCAGCAGTTTAGGGTTAGGGCAATCTAATGAAAAACTGTTTTTT. Translated: CASSLGLGQSNEKLFF.

This clone has just one count. The gene calls are TRBV7-2 and TRBJ2-5; D gene unclear. Trimming shortened V by 3 bases and J by 4 bases, and 9 bases separated the two germline ends. CDR3 length: 13 residues. CDR1 SGHTA and CDR2 FQGNSA come from the germline V gene. The CDR3 coding sequence is TGTGCCAGCAGCTTCACCCCTCGAGAGACCCAGTACTTC. It codes for CASSFTPRETQYF.

The rearrangement links TRBV27 to TRBJ2-7, with 13 bases matching TRBD2. The CDR3 totals 14 residues. The ends lost 10 bases at V and 1 base at J; junction bases unmatched: 4. Germline CDR1 MNHEY, CDR2 SMNVEV (reference sequence). Written as DNA, the CDR3 is TGTGCCACCGGGACTAGCGGGGAATCCTACGAGCAGTACTTC. Translating gives CATGTSGESYEQYF.

The V gene is TRBV4-1, the J gene TRBJ2-2; 14 bases are shared with TRBD2. CDR1 is MGHRA, CDR2 YSYEKL, per germline. V lost 4 bases, J lost 7 bases, and 8 bases stayed unmatched. There are 17 residues in the CDR3. The DNA for the CDR3 is TGCGCCAGCAGCCGATTGACTAGCGGGGGGGCCGGCGGGGAGCTGTTTTTT. As protein: CASSRLTSGGAGGELFF.

The V call is TRBV11-3, the J call TRBJ2-3; perhaps TRBD1 as D (8 bases). Trimming left V 3 bases short and J 3 bases short, with 13 bases between. This CDR3 is 15 amino acids long. Germline assignment: CDR1 SGHNT and CDR2 YENEEA. The CDR3 sequence: CASSFTGGETDTQYF. The CDR3 DNA reads as TGTGCCAGCAGCTTCACAGGGGGGGAAACAGATACGCAGTATTTT.

The V call is TRBV10-3, the J call TRBJ1-2, with 10 bases matching TRBD1. Looked up from germline, CDR1 is ENHRY and CDR2 is SYGVKD. This CDR3 has 15 residues. V lost 6 bases to trimming and J lost 6 bases; unmatched junction nucleotides: 10. CDR3 amino acids: CAIRLTGGAFDGYTF. As DNA, the CDR3 is TGTGCCATCAGACTGACAGGGGGCGCCTTTGATGGCTACACCTTC.

The V gene is TRBV30, the J gene TRBJ1-5, with a weak D call TRBD1 (5 bases). Germline assignment: CDR1 GTSNPN and CDR2 SVGIG (reference sequence). The V and J ends lost 1 base and 9 bases respectively, with 10 bases between them. This CDR3 is built from 12 residues. This CDR3 is CAWSGPGVPQHF. The CDR3 DNA is TGTGCCTGGAGTGGACCGGGGGTGCCCCAGCATTTT.

This chain joins TRBV11-2 and TRBJ2-1, with unresolved D. The CDR3 covers 12 residues. V was clipped by 1 base and J by 9 bases, with 7 bases between them. CDR1 SGHAT and CDR2 FQNNGV come from the germline V gene. The CDR3 DNA is TGTGCCAGCAGCTTAGGACGGCTTGAGCAGTTCTTC. Translating it yields CASSLGRLEQFF.

This clone was detected only a few times. This chain links TRBV7-2 with TRBJ2-1; the D gene is possibly TRBD2 (7 bases). Germline V gives CDR1 SGHTA, CDR2 FQGNSA. The CDR3 length is 14 residues. Trimming removed 5 bases from V and 7 bases from J, with 15 bases in between. In DNA form, the CDR3 reads TGTGCCAGCAGCCTACACGAGGGGGGGAATGAGCAGTTCTTC. It is translated as CASSLHEGGNEQFF.

The chain combines TRBV4-2 with TRBJ2-7, with D perhaps TRBD2 (6 bases). The CDR3 runs to 15 residues. The V end lost 0 bases, the J end lost 7 bases, and 16 bases lay between the germline ends. Germline V gene lookup returns CDR1 LGHNA and CDR2 YNFKEQ. The CDR3 DNA reads TGTGCCAGCAGCCAAGACAGCGGGTCCTACTGGGAGCAGTACTTC. It translates to CASSQDSGSYWEQYF.

The chain uses TRBV5-6 and TRBJ2-5; 8 positions match TRBD2. Germline V lookup: CDR1 SGHDT, CDR2 YYEEEE. V was pared by 4 bases and J by 4 bases, with 9 bases of the junction left unmatched. This CDR3 region has 15 residues. The CDR3 DNA reads TGTGCCAGCAGCCCTCAAGGCGGGGGGACAGAGACCCAGTACTTC. Protein product: CASSPQGGGTETQYF.

V and J are TRBV28 and TRBJ1-5; 7 bases align to TRBD1. Trimming at V came to 1 base and at J to 0 bases, leaving 0 bases not matched to a gene. CDR3 length equals 15 residues. Germline V gene lookup returns CDR1 MDHEN and CDR2 SYDVKM. Written as DNA, the CDR3 is TGTGCCAGCAGTTTATACAGGGGTAGCAATCAGCCCCAGCATTTT. Translation gives CASSLYRGSNQPQHF.

The DNA of the CDR3 is TGCGCCAGCAGCTTGGACTTCCCAGTAGGTGAGCAGTACTTC. The encoded protein is CASSLDFPVGEQYF. The chain links TRBV5-1 to TRBJ2-7; D call uncertain. The CDR3 runs to 14 residues. CDR1 and CDR2 (germline): SGHRS, YFSETQ. V was pared by 0 bases and J by 7 bases, with 14 bases between.

DNA of the CDR3: TGTGCCAGTAGTCCTCGGACAGGCACAGATACGCAGTATTTT. Protein product: CASSPRTGTDTQYF. The chain has TRBV19 and TRBJ2-3; weak D call: TRBD1 (6 bases). Trimming took 5 bases from V and 1 from J, leaving 10 bases between them. Germline CDR1 LNHDA, CDR2 SQIVND (reference sequence). This CDR3 contains 14 residues.

The chain carries TRBV15 and TRBJ1-2; 12 bases are a match to TRBD1. The CDR3 is 13 residues long. Germline CDR1 reads LNHNV; CDR2 reads YYDKDF (reference sequence). The ends lost 5 bases at V and 13 bases at J; junction bases unmatched: 8. The CDR3 loop reads CATSWDRGRGSTF. The CDR3 DNA reads TGTGCCACCAGCTGGGACAGGGGGCGAGGGAGCACCTTC.

The chain combines TRBV7-9 with TRBJ2-4; 8 bases are shared with TRBD1. There are 16 residues in the CDR3. CDR1 is SEHNR, CDR2 FQNEAQ, per germline (reference sequence). With 5 bases clipped from V and 0 bases from J, the junction kept 6 bases outside the gene matches. The CDR3 loop is CASSDTGGIAKNIQYF. CDR3 DNA: TGTGCCAGCAGCGATACAGGGGGAATAGCCAAAAACATTCAGTACTTC.

The V gene is TRBV7-9, the J gene TRBJ1-2; D is undetermined. Trimming pared 1 base from V and 0 bases from J, leaving 6 bases between. The CDR3 runs to 14 residues. Germline values: CDR1 SEHNR, CDR2 FQNEAQ (reference sequence). The CDR3 sequence is CASSLGIANYGYTF. CDR3 DNA: TGTGCCAGCAGCTTAGGAATTGCTAACTATGGCTACACCTTC.

This clone was seen only a few times. V is TRBV11-2 and J is TRBJ2-7; D is unresolved. Trimming took 5 bases from V and 6 from J, leaving 17 bases between them. The CDR3 is 14 amino acids. The germline CDR1 and CDR2 sequences are SGHAT and FQNNGV. CDR3 DNA sequence: TGTGCCAGCAGCCGAGCCGTAGTGGGTGGCGAGCAGTACTTC. This encodes CASSRAVVGGEQYF.

The V and J genes are TRBV7-8 and TRBJ1-4; D not certain. The CDR3 runs to 13 residues. Trimming pared 9 bases from V and 3 bases from J, leaving 11 bases between. Germline loops: CDR1 SGHVS, CDR2 FQNEAQ. The CDR3 region is CASRLGANEKLFF. CDR3 nucleotides: TGTGCCAGTCGTCTTGGGGCTAATGAAAAACTGTTTTTT.

This clone showed up just a few times. V gene TRBV24-1 combines with J gene TRBJ2-1; D is unclear. The CDR3 sequence is 14 residues long. The V gene lost 1 base and the J gene lost 8 bases, with 11 bases spanning the gap. Germline lookup yields CDR1 KGHDR and CDR2 SFDVKD. CDR3 bases: TGTGCCACCAGTGATTTTGAAGGGTTGGATGAGCAGTTCTTC. Translation gives CATSDFEGLDEQFF.

The J gene is TRBJ2-3, the V gene TRBV30; 7 bases line up with TRBD1. The CDR3 contains 14 residues. V trimming: 3 bases; J trimming: 1 base; junction bases outside the gene matches: 4. Looked up from germline, CDR1 is GTSNPN and CDR2 is SVGIG (reference sequence). The CDR3 DNA is TGTGCCTGGAGCCTACAGGGGCGCACAGATACGCAGTATTTT. Its translation is CAWSLQGRTDTQYF.

The rearrangement joins TRBV28 to TRBJ2-1; 12 nucleotides line up with TRBD2. Germline assignment: CDR1 MDHEN and CDR2 SYDVKM. V was clipped by 6 bases and J by 3 bases; unmatched bases: 3. This CDR3 spans 15 amino acids. The CDR3 DNA reads as TGTGCCAGCAGCGGACTAGCGGGGCGCTACAATGAGCAGTTCTTC. It yields the protein CASSGLAGRYNEQFF.

The rearrangement joins TRBV7-2 to TRBJ2-3, with D perhaps matching TRBD1 or TRBD2 (5 bases each). Per germline, CDR1 SGHTA and CDR2 FQGNSA. The CDR3 has 15 amino acids. V was cut by 4 bases and J by 1 base, with 12 bases left in between. CDR3 in DNA: TGTGCCAGCAGCTATATCCAGGGAGGCACAGATACGCAGTATTTT. Translating it yields CASSYIQGGTDTQYF.